This TCR beta chain was sequenced for a study of cytomegalovirus exposure and HLA in healthy donors. At the level of the study: HLA-typed donors contributed approximately 86 million unique TCRs, which were held in an early data release. Regarding the study as a whole: According to the study, 160 or so TCR beta chains were cytomegalovirus-associated. Most subjects' HLA-A and HLA-B alleles were reportedly predicted from TCR beta sequences.

Regarding this clone: Its matching antigen is unknown.

Germline trimming cut 0 bases from V and 9 bases from J; bases unmatched to any gene: 6. Germline-derived CDR1 and CDR2 are SGHRS and YFSETQ. This CDR3 spans 15 amino acids. With 60 Vbeta and 13 Jbeta primers, the PCR was carried out. Generated by immunoSEQ multiplex PCR, the TCRdb table keeps only in-frame clones and is missing some. The table records about 210,000 clones, about 80% of them present only once. This receptor was obtained from a male donor in good health and CMV-seronegative. The material sequenced was PBMCs. The chain recombines TRBV5-1 with TRBJ1-6; TRBD1 matches 7 bases. For the CDR3, the DNA is TGCGCCAGCAGCTTGGGGACAGGCATCGCTTCACCCCTCCACTTT. Translating it yields CASSLGTGIASPLHF.